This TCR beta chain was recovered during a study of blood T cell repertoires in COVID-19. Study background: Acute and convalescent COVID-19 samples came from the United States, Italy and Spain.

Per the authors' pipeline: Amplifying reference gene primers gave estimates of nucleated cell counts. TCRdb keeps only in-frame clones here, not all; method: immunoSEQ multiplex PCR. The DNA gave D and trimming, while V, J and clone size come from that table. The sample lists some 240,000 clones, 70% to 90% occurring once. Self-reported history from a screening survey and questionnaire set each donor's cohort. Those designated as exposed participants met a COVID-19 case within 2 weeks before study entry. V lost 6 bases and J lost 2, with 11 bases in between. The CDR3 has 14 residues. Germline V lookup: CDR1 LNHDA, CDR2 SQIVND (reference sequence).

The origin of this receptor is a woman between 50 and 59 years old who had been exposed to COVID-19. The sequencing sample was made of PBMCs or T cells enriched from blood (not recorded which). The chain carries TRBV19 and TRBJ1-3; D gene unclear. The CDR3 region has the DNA TGTGCCAGTAGCCCGACGGGTGCTGGAAACACCATATATTTT. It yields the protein CASSPTGAGNTIYF.